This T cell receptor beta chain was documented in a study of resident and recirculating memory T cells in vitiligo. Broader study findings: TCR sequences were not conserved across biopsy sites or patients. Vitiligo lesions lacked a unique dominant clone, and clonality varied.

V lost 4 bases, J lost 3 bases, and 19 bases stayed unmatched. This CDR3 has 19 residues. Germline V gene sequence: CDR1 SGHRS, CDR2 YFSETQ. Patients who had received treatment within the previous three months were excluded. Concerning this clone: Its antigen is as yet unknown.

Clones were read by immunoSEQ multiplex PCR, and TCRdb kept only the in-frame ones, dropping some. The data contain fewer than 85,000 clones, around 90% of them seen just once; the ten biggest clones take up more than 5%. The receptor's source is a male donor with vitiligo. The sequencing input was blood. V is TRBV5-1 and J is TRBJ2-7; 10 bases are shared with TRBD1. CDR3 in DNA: TGCGCCAGCAGCCCTCGTCCGGGGACAGGGGTTAACCCCGGCTACGAGCAGTACTTC. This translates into CASSPRPGTGVNPGYEQYF.